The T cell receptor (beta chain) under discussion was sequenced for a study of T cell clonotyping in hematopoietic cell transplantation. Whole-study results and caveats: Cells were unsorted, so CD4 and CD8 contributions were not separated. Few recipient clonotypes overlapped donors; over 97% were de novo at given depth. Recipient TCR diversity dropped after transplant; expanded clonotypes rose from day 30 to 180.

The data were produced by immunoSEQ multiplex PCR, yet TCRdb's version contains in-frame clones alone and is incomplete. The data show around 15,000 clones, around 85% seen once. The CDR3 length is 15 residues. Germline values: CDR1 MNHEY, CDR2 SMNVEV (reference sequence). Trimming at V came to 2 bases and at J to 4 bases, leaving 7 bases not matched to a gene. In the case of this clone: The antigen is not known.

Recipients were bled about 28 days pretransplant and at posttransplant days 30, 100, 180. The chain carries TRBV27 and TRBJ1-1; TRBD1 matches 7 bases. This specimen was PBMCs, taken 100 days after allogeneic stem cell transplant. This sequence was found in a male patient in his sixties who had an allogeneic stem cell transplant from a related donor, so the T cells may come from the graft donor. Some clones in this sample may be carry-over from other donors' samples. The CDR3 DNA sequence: TGTGCCAGCAGTTTAGCCACAGGGGTTGGCACTGAAGCTTTCTTT. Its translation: CASSLATGVGTEAFF.